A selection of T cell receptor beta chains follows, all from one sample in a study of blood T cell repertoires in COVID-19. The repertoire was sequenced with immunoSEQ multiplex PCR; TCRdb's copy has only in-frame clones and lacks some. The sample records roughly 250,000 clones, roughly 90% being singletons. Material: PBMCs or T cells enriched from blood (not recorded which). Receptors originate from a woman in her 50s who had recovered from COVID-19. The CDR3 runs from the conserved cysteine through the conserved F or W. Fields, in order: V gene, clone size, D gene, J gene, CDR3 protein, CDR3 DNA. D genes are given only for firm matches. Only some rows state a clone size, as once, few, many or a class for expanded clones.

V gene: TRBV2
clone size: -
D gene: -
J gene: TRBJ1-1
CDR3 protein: CASSGRAEAFF
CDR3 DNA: TGTGCCAGCAGTGGGAGGGCTGAAGCTTTCTTT

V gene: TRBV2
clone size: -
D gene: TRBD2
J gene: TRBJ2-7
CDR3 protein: CASSVRGAGEQYF
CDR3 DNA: TGTGCCAGCAGTGTGCGGGGGGCGGGCGAGCAGTACTTC

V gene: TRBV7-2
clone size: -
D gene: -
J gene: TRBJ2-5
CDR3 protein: CASSLMRGQETQYF
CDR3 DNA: TGTGCCAGCAGCTTAATGCGGGGTCAAGAGACCCAGTACTTC

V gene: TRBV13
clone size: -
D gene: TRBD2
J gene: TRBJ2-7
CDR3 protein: CASSLMLAESYEQYF
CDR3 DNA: TGTGCCAGCAGCTTAATGCTAGCGGAATCCTACGAGCAGTACTTC

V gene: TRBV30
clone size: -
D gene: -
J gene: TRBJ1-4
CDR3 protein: CAWSSGLAAEKLFF
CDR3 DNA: TGTGCCTGGAGTTCGGGTCTCGCTGCGGAAAAACTGTTTTTT

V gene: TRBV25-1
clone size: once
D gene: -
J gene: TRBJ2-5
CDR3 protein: CASGRQRQETQYF
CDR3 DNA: TGTGCCAGCGGGAGGCAGCGACAAGAGACCCAGTACTTC

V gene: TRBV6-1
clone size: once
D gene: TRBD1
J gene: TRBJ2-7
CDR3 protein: CASSEATGRYEQYF
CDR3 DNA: TGTGCCAGCAGTGAAGCGACAGGGCGCTACGAGCAGTACTTC

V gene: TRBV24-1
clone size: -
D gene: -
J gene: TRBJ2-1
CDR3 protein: CATSRARTFDEQFF
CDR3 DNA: TGTGCCACCAGTAGAGCCCGAACTTTCGATGAGCAGTTCTTC

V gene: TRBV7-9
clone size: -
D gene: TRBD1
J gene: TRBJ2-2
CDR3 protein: CASSLTGAGTGELFF
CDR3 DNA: TGTGCCAGCAGCTTGACAGGGGCGGGCACCGGGGAGCTGTTTTTT

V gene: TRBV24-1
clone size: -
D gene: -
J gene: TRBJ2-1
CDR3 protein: CATSDQDSTEQFF
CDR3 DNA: TGTGCCACCAGTGATCAGGATTCTACTGAGCAGTTCTTC

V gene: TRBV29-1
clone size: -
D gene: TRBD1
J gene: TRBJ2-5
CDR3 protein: CSVPETGAKTQYF
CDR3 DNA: TGCAGCGTCCCAGAGACAGGGGCCAAGACCCAGTACTTC

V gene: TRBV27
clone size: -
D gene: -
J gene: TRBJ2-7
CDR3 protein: CASSSPGQGSYEQYF
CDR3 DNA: TGTGCCAGCAGTTCGCCCGGTCAGGGCTCCTACGAGCAGTACTTC

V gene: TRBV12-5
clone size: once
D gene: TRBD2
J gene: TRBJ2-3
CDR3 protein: CASGLGRLAGGSTDTQYF
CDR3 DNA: TGTGCTAGTGGTTTGGGCCGACTAGCGGGAGGCAGCACAGATACGCAGTATTTT

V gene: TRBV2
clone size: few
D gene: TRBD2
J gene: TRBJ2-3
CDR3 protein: CASSEGSGRVTDTQYF
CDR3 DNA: TGTGCCAGCAGTGAAGGGAGCGGGAGGGTCACAGATACGCAGTATTTT

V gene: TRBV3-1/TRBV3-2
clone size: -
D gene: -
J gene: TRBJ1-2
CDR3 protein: CASSRISGTPSHGYTF
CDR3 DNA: TGTGCCAGCAGCCGAATTTCTGGGACACCATCTCATGGCTACACCTTC

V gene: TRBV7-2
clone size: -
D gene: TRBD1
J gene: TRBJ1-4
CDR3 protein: CASSPYRGRVVELFF
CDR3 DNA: TGTGCCAGCAGCCCTTACAGGGGCCGCGTCGTGGAACTGTTTTTT

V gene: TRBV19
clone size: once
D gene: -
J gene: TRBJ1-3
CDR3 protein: CASRTGASGNTIYF
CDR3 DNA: TGTGCCAGTAGGACAGGAGCCTCTGGAAACACCATATATTTT

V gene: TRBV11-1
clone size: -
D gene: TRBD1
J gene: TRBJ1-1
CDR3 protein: CASSLFRGHTEAFF
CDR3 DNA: TGTGCCAGCAGCTTATTTAGGGGGCACACTGAAGCTTTCTTT

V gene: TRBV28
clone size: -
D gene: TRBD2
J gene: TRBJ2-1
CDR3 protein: CASTSPSGRRNEQFF
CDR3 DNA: TGTGCCAGCACTTCCCCTAGCGGGAGGAGGAATGAGCAGTTCTTC

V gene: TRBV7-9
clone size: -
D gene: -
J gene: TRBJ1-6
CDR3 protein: CASSSDTYNSPLHF
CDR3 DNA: TGTGCCAGCAGCTCCGACACGTATAATTCACCCCTCCACTTT

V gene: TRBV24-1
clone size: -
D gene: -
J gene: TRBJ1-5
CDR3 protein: CATSEGTTTNQPQHF
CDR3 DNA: TGTGCCACCAGTGAAGGGACAACAACTAATCAGCCCCAGCATTTT

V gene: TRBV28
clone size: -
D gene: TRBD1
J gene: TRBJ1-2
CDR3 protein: CASSPSSTGGNRYTF
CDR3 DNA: TGTGCCAGCAGCCCATCCTCGACAGGGGGTAATCGCTACACCTTC

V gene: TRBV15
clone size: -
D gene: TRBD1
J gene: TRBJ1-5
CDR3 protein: CATSRERGTGNQPQHF
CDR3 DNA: TGTGCCACCAGCAGAGAACGTGGGACAGGCAATCAGCCCCAGCATTTT

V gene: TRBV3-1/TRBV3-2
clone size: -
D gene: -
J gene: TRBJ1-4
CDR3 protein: CASSQDGGANEKLFF
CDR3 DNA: TGTGCCAGCAGCCAAGACGGGGGGGCTAATGAAAAACTGTTTTTT

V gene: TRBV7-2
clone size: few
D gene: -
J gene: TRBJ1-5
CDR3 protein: CASSLEVAARDQPQHF
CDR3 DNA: TGTGCCAGCAGCTTAGAAGTCGCGGCGCGGGATCAGCCCCAGCATTTT

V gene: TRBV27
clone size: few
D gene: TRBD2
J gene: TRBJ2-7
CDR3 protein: CASSFGTSGIGGNIYEQYF
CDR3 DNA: TGTGCCAGCAGTTTCGGGACTAGCGGGATTGGTGGTAACATCTACGAGCAGTACTTC

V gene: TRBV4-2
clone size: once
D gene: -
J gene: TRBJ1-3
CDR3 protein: CASSQDLGTSGNTIYF
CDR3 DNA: TGTGCCAGCAGCCAAGATTTGGGCACCTCTGGAAACACCATATATTTT

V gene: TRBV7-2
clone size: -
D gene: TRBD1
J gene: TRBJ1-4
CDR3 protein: CASSRRQGLEKLFF
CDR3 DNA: TGTGCCAGCAGCCGCAGACAGGGGCTCGAAAAACTGTTTTTT

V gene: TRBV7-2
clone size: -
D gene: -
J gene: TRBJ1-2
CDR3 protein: CASSDVRSRGGYTF
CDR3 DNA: TGTGCCAGCAGCGACGTCCGATCCCGAGGGGGCTACACCTTC

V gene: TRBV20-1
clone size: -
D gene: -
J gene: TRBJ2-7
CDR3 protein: CSANTYEQYF
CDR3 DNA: TGCAGTGCTAATACCTACGAGCAGTACTTC

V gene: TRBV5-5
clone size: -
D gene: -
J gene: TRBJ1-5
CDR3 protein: CASSLSDSRNQPQHF
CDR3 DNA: TGTGCCAGCAGCTTGTCGGACTCCCGCAATCAGCCCCAGCATTTT

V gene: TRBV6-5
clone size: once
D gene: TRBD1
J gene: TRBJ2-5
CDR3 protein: CASWDRANQETQYF
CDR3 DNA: TGTGCCAGTTGGGACAGAGCAAACCAAGAGACCCAGTACTTC

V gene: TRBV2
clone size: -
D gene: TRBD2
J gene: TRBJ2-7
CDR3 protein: CASSIAGDVDEQYF
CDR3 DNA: TGTGCCAGCAGCATAGCGGGAGACGTTGACGAGCAGTACTTC

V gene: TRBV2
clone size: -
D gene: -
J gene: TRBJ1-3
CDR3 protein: CASSASDMATGNTIYF
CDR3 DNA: TGTGCCAGCAGTGCCTCTGACATGGCAACCGGAAACACCATATATTTT

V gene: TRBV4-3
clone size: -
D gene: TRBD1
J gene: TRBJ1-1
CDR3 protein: CASSQTGTVRGTEAFF
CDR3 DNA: TGCGCCAGCAGCCAGACGGGGACAGTAAGAGGCACTGAAGCTTTCTTT

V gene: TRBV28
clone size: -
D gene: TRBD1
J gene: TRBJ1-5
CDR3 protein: CASSFQQGAVNQPQHF
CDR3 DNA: TGTGCCAGCAGTTTCCAACAGGGGGCGGTCAATCAGCCCCAGCATTTT

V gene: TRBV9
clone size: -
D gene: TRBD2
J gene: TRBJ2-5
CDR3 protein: CASSVAHQRGQETQYF
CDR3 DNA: TGTGCCAGCAGCGTAGCTCATCAGCGGGGCCAAGAGACCCAGTACTTC

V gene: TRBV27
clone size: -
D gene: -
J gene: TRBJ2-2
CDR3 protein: CASSSRTSNTGELFF
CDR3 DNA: TGTGCCAGCAGTTCGCGAACTAGCAACACCGGGGAGCTGTTTTTT

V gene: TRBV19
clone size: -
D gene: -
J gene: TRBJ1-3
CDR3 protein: CASSTPVTGNTIYF
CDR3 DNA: TGTGCCAGTAGTACTCCGGTAACTGGAAACACCATATATTTT

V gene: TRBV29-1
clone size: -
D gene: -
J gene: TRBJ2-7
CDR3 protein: CSVRDPLGLPGEQYF
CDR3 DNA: TGCAGCGTGAGAGATCCGTTGGGGCTCCCCGGGGAGCAGTACTTC

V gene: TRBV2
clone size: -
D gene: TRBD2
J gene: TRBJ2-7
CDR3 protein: CASNYPGLAGGPTGYEQYF
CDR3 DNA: TGTGCCAGCAACTACCCGGGACTAGCGGGAGGGCCAACGGGGTACGAGCAGTACTTC

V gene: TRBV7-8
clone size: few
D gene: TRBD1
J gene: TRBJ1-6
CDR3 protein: CASSPRGNIGSPLHF
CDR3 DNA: TGTGCCAGCAGCCCCAGGGGGAATATAGGTTCACCCCTCCACTTT

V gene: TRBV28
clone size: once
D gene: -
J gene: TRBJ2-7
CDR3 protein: CASSLRGGYYEQYF
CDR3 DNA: TGTGCCAGCAGTTTACGAGGAGGATACTACGAGCAGTACTTC

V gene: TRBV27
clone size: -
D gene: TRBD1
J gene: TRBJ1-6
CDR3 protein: CASSRTGGELSYSPLHF
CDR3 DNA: TGTGCCAGCAGTCGGACAGGGGGCGAATTATCGTATTCACCCCTCCACTTT

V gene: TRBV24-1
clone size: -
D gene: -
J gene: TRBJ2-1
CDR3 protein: CATSVSAFSYNEQFF
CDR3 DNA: TGTGCCACCAGTGTAAGTGCGTTCTCCTACAATGAGCAGTTCTTC

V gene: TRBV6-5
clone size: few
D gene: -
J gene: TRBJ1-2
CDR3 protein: CASSYSESRSYGYTF
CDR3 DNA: TGTGCCAGCAGTTACTCAGAATCTCGGTCCTATGGCTACACCTTC

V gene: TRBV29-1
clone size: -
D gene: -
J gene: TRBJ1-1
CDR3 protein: CSVAAGNTEAFF
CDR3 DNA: TGCAGCGTTGCCGCAGGGAACACTGAAGCTTTCTTT

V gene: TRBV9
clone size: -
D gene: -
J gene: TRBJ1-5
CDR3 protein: CASSAGSSNQPQHF
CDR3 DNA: TGTGCCAGCAGCGCCGGGAGCAGCAATCAGCCCCAGCATTTT

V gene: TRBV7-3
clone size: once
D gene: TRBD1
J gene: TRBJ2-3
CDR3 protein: CASSLSWARGQNTQYF
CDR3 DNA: TGTGCCAGCAGCTTAAGTTGGGCCAGGGGGCAGAATACGCAGTATTTT

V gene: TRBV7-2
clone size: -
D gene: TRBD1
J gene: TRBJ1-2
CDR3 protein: CASSPPGQEYYGYTF
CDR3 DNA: TGTGCCAGCAGTCCTCCCGGACAGGAGTACTATGGCTACACCTTC

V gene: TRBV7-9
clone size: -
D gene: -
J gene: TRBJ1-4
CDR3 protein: CASSLTETSEKLFF
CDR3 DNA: TGTGCCAGCAGCTTAACTGAGACAAGTGAAAAACTGTTTTTT

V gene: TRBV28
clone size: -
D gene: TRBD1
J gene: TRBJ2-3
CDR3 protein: CASSLSGTGDDTQYF
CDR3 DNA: TGTGCCAGCAGTCTCTCCGGGACAGGGGACGATACGCAGTATTTT

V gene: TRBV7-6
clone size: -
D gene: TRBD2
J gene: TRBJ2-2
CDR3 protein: CASSPRGSGSSGELFF
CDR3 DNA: TGTGCCAGCAGCCCGCGGGGGAGCGGGAGTAGTGGGGAGCTGTTTTTT